This entry concerns a single T cell receptor (beta chain). What it binds is not known. The data stem from a study of OX40 agonist ivuxolimab in advanced cancers. On the study more broadly: Three partial responders included one hepatocellular carcinoma patient and two cutaneous melanoma patients.

Study-level results: Clonal expansion by week 6 occurred in CD4+ and CD8+ blood T cells (at 0.1 to 3.0 mg/kg). Antigens targeted by the expanded peripheral T cells were not determined.

The repertoire was sequenced with immunoSEQ multiplex PCR; TCRdb's copy has only in-frame clones and lacks some. This sample has 60,000 to 70,000 clones; 75% to 90% occur once, and the top ten carry about 0.41%. CDR3 length equals 11 residues. Germline V gene data show CDR1 as KGHSH and CDR2 as LQKENI. Trimming took off 3 bases at V and 4 bases at J, with 2 bases between the two ends. The material was CD4+ or CD8+ T cells sorted from blood, obtained in a trial of the OX40 agonist ivuxolimab. The TCR sequence derives from an adult with an advanced solid tumor such as melanoma, head and neck, liver or kidney cancer. This rearrangement joins TRBV18 to TRBJ2-3; no clear D gene. DNA for the CDR3: TGTGCCAGCTCACCGTCAGATACGCAGTATTTT. The encoded protein is CASSPSDTQYF. The variable domain in full, with the rest retrieved from reference TRBV18 and TRBJ2-3, is NAGVMQNPRHLVRRRGQEARLRCSPMKGHSHVYWYRQLPEEGLKFMVYLQKENIIDESGMPKERFSAEFPKEGPSILRIQQVVRGDSAAYFCASSPSDTQYFGPGTRLTVL.